These 3 T cell receptor beta chains were all obtained from the same sample, sequenced in a study of metastatic and nonmetastatic thyroid tumors. Until they underwent thyroid surgery, no patient had received any treatment. TCRdb re-clonotyped the PCR reads via MiXCR. The table lists 20,000 or so clones, 36% of them singletons. Input material: blood. The receptors were sampled from a male donor with papillary thyroid cancer or a benign thyroid nodule (not recorded which). Some clones in this sample may be carry-over from other donors' samples.

This clone was counted only a few times. The chain has TRBV6-5 and TRBJ1-5; TRBD1 matches at 12 bases. CDR1 is MNHEY and CDR2 is SVGAGI in the germline V gene. V dropped 7 bases and J dropped 2; count of bases not matched to a gene: 12. This CDR3 region has 18 residues. CDR3 amino acids: CASNTRDRGRTGNQPQHF. The CDR3 nucleotides are TGTGCCAGCAATACAAGGGACAGGGGGCGCACGGGCAATCAGCCCCAGCATTTT.

This clone occurred many times. The CDR3 here is CASSGSSGANVLTF. CDR3 in DNA: TGTGCCAGCAGTGGGAGCTCTGGGGCCAACGTCCTGACTTTC. The chain joins TRBV6-2 or TRBV6-3 to TRBJ2-6, with D perhaps matching TRBD2 (5 bases). Germline CDR1 reads MNHEY; CDR2 reads SVGEGT. Deletions cut 5 bases from V and 0 bases from J, with 5 bases between. The CDR3 is 14 amino acids.

This clone was seen just once. The chain employs TRBV20-1 and TRBJ1-5; D not resolved. The length of the CDR3 is 12 residues. Germline CDR1 and CDR2: DFQATT and SNEGSKA (reference sequence). The V and J ends lost 1 base and 7 bases respectively, with 8 bases between them. Written as DNA, the CDR3 is TGCAGTGCTAGAGCAGCCGGCCAGCCCCAGCATTTT. Translated, it gives CSARAAGQPQHF.